The entry that follows covers one TCR beta chain sequence. TCRdb recomputed calls from the 5' RACE reads with MiXCR, one row per CDR3 protein. The sample contains fewer than 450,000 distinct CDR3 sequences, 25% to 35% of which appear only once. There are 11 residues in the CDR3. CDR1 SNHLY and CDR2 FYNNEI come from the germline V gene. V lost 7 bases to trimming and J lost 7 bases, with 8 bases between them. This entry comes from a study of identical twins' blood T cells. This TCR came from a woman aged 18 to 55 in good health. The chain combines TRBV2 with TRBJ2-1; D gene uncertain. Sequenced material: PBMCs. The CDR3 DNA sequence: TGTGCCAGCATCTATGGTAATGAGCAGTTCTTC. Protein sequence: CASIYGNEQFF.